This T cell receptor (beta chain) appears in the sequencing data of a study of shared clonotypes between healthy human individuals. Study details: Per donor, three plates held CD4 naive cells, three held CD4 memory, two held CD8 naive and one held CD8 memory. Study findings and constraints: Sequencing depth was expected to affect clonotype sharing among donors. The authors sampled blood alone, and tissue repertoires likely differ. Generation of non-shared clonotypes was less probable than generation of clonotypes shared by all four donors.

About this clone itself: Its cognate antigen is unknown.

CD45RO-negative, CCR7-positively selected cells formed the naive CD8 fraction, excluding terminally differentiated effector memory CD45RA+ cells. Germline-derived CDR1 and CDR2 are MGHRA and YSYEKL. The CDR3 extends over 13 amino acids. Trimming took off 4 bases at V and 2 bases at J, with 7 bases between the two ends. Assay: immunoSEQ multiplex PCR; the TCRdb copy retains only in-frame clones and omits some. This table holds 1.5 million to 2.5 million clones, less than 95% found once. Source material: naive CD8+ T cells sorted from blood. This clonotype was obtained from a man between 18 and 29 years old in good health. The chain recombines TRBV4-1 with TRBJ2-3; D is undetermined. The CDR3 nucleotides are TGCGCCAGCAGCCCGATATCCACAGATACGCAGTATTTT. It translates to CASSPISTDTQYF.